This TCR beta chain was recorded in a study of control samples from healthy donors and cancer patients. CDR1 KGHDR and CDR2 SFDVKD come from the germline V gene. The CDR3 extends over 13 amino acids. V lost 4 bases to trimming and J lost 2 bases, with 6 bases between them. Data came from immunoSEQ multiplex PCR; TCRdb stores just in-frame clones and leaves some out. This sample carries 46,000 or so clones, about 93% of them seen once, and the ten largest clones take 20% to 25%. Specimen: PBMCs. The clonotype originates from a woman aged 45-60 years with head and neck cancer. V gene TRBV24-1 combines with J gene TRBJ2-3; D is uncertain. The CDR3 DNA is TGTGCCACCAGTGAAAGATTCACAGATACGCAGTATTTT. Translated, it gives CATSERFTDTQYF.